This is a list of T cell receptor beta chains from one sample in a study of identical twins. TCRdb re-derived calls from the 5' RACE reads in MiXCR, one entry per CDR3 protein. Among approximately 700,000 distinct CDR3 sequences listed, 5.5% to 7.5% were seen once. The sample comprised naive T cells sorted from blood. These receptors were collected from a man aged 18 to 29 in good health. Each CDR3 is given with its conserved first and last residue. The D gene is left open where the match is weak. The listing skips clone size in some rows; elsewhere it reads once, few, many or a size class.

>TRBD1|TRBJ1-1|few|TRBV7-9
TGTGCCAGCAACCCGTTCGGGCGACAGGGTGAAGCTTTCTTT
CASNPFGRQGEAFF
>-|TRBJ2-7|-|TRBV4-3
TGCGCCAGCAGCCAAGATGTTCCTGGCAGCATCTCCTACGAGCAGTACTTC
CASSQDVPGSISYEQYF
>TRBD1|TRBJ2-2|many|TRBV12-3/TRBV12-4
TGTGCCAGCAAATTTGGGACAGGGGGCGGGTGGACCGGGGAGCTGTTTTTT
CASKFGTGGGWTGELFF
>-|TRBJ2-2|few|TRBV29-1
TGCAGCGGGGACTTAACCGGGGAGCTGTTTTTT
CSGDLTGELFF
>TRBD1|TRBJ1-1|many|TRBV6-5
TGTGCCAGCAGTTACCCAACGGGACAGGGTAATTCTGAAGCTTTCTTT
CASSYPTGQGNSEAFF
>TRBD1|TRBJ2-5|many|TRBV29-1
TGCAGCGTTCGAGCTAACCGGGACAGGGGGCGTTGGGAGACCCAGTACTTC
CSVRANRDRGRWETQYF
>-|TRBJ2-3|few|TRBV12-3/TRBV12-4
TGTGCCGTTTCCAGGTTCTCGTCTAGCACAGATACGCAGTATTTT
CAVSRFSSSTDTQYF
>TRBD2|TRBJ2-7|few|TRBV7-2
TGTGCCAGCAGCTTACGGGCGGGAGGGAGATCCTACGAGCAGTACTTC
CASSLRAGGRSYEQYF
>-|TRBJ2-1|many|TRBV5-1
TGCGCCAGCAGTAAACCTCCGGGGAATGAGCAGTTCTTC
CASSKPPGNEQFF
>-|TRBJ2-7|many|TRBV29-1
TGCAGCGTTCTTTTGCCCGGAATCTACGAGCAGTACTTC
CSVLLPGIYEQYF
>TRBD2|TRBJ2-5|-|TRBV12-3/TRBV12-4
TGTGCCAGCAGTTTAGCGCAGGGACTAAAATTCCAAGAGACCCAGTACTTC
CASSLAQGLKFQETQYF
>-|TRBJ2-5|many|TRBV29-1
TGCAGCGTTGAGGATTACCCGCTGGACGGACAAACCCAGTACTTC
CSVEDYPLDGQTQYF
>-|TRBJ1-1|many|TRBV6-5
TGTGCCAGCAGTTACGGGGGTGGCATGAACACTGAAGCTTTCTTT
CASSYGGGMNTEAFF
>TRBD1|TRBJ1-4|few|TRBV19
TGTGCCAGCCACGGCAGGGGGCATCCAACTAATGAAAAACTGTTTTTT
CASHGRGHPTNEKLFF
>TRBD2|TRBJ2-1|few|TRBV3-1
TGTGCCAGCAGCCAATATCAGGTAGGGACTAGCGGTCGAGGTGAGCAGTTCTTC
CASSQYQVGTSGRGEQFF
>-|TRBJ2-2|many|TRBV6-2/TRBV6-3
TGTGCCAGCAGGCCACCGGGGCGGGGCATCGGGGAGCTGTTTTTT
CASRPPGRGIGELFF
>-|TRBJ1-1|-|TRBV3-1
TGTGCCAGCAGCCAAGGGAGCCACCTCACTGAAGCTTTCTTT
CASSQGSHLTEAFF
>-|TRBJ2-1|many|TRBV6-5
TGTGCCAGCAGTTACAGCCAGGGGATAGGTGAGCAGTTCTTC
CASSYSQGIGEQFF
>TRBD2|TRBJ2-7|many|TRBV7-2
TGTGCCAGCAGCACCCAGCGGGAGTCCGAGCAGTACTTC
CASSTQRESEQYF